This T cell receptor beta chain was sequenced in a study of blood T cell repertoires in COVID-19. Study-level information: From T cells, B-cell-depleted T cells, or PBMCs came the material, which was cDNA or gDNA.

Data came from immunoSEQ multiplex PCR; TCRdb stores just in-frame clones and leaves some out. This table holds about 130,000 clones, approximately 88% found once. The CDR3 contains 14 residues. The V gene's germline CDR1 is SQVTM and CDR2 ANQGSEA. The V gene lost 4 bases and the J gene lost 5 bases, with 17 bases spanning the gap. The sequence was collected from a man in his 70s with active COVID-19. V gene TRBV29-1 combines with J gene TRBJ2-5, with D possibly being TRBD1 (5 bases). The sequenced sample consisted of peripheral blood. The CDR3 DNA sequence: TGCAGCGTTGGGCAAAGGGCAGGGCGGGAGACCCAGTACTTC. Its translation is CSVGQRAGRETQYF. Filled out from reference TRBV29-1 and TRBJ2-5, the complete variable domain reads SAVISQKPSRDICQRGTSLTIQCQVDSQVTMMFWYRQQPGQSLTLIATANQGSEATYESGFVIDKFPISRPNLTFSTLTVSNMSPEDSSIYLCSVGQRAGRETQYFGPGTRLLVL.